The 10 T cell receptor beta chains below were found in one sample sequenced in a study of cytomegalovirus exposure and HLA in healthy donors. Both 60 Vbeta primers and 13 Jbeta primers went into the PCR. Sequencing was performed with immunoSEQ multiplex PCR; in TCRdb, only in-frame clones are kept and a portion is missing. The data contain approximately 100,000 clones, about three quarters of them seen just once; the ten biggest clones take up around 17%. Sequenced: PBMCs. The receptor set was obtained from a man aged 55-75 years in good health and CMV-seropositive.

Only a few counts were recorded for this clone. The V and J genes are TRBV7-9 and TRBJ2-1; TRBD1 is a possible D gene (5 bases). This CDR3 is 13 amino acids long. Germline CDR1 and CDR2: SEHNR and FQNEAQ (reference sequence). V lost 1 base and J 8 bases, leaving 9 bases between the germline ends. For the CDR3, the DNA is TGTGCCAGCAGCTTAGAAAGGGGCGATGAGCAGTTCTTC. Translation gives CASSLERGDEQFF.

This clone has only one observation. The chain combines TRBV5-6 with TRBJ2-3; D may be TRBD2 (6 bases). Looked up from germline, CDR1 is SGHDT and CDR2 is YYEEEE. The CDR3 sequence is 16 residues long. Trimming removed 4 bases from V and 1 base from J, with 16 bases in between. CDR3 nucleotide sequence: TGTGCCAGCAGCCCCTATAGTAGCGGTCGCACAGATACGCAGTATTTT. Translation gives CASSPYSSGRTDTQYF.

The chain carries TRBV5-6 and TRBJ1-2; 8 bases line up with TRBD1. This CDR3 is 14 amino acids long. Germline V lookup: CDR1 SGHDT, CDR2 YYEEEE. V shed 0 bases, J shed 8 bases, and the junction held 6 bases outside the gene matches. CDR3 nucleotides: TGTGCCAGCAGCTTGGACTGGCAGGGGGCGGGCTACACCTTC. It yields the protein CASSLDWQGAGYTF. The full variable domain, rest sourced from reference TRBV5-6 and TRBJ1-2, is DAGVTQSPTHLIKTRGQQVTLRCSPKSGHDTVSWYQQALGQGPQFIFQYYEEEERQRGNFPDRFSGHQFPNYSSELNVNALLLGDSALYLCASSLDWQGAGYTFGSGTRLTVV.

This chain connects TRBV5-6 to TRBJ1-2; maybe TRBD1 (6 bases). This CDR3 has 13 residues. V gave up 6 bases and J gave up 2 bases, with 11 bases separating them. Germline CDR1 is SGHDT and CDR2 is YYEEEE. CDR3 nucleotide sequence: TGTGCCAGCAACCTGGACAGAAACTATGGCTACACCTTC. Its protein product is CASNLDRNYGYTF.

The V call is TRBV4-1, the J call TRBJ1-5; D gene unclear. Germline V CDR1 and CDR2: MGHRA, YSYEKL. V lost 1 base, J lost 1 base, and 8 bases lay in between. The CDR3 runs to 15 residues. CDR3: CASSQVATSNQPQHF. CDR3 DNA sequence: TGCGCCAGCAGCCAAGTGGCCACAAGCAATCAGCCCCAGCATTTT.

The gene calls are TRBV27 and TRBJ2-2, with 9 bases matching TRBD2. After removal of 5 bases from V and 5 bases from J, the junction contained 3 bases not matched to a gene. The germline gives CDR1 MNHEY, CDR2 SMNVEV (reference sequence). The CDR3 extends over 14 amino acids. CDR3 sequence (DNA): TGTGCCAGCAGTCAAACTAGCGGGACCGGGGAGCTGTTTTTT. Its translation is CASSQTSGTGELFF.

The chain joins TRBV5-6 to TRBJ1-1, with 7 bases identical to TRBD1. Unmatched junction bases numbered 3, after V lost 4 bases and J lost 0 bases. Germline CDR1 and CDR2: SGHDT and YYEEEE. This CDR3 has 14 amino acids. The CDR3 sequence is CASSGDSMNTEAFF. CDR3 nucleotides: TGTGCCAGCAGCGGGGACAGTATGAACACTGAAGCTTTCTTT.

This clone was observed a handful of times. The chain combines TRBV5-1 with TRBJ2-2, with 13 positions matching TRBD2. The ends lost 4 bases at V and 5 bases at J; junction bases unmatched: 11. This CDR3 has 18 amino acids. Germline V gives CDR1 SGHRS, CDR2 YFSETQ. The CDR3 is CASSPGTSGVSGTGELFF. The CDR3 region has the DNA TGCGCCAGCAGCCCGGGGACTAGCGGGGTTTCGGGGACCGGGGAGCTGTTTTTT.

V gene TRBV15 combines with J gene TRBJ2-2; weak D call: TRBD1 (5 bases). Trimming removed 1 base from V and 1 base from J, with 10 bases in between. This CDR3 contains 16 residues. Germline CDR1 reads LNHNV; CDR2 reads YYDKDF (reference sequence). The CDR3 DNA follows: TGTGCCACCAGCAGAGTTCGTACAGGGAACACCGGGGAGCTGTTTTTT. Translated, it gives CATSRVRTGNTGELFF.

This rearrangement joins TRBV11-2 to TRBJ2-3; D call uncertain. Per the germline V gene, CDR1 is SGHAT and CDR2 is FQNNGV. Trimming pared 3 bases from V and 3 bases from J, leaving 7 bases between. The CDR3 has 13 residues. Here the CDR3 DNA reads TGTGCCAGCAGCTTGCTCCTAACAGATACGCAGTATTTT. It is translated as CASSLLLTDTQYF.